This TCR beta chain derives from a study of T cells in Graves' hyperthyroidism and ophthalmopathy. Across the whole study: Peripheral blood was secured at the point of initial diagnosis, before any treatment.

In making diagnoses, clinical symptoms, serum thyroxine and TRAb, thyroid ultrasound and orbital computed tomography were all used. The CDR3 runs to 13 residues. Germline-derived CDR1 and CDR2 are MNHEY and SVGEGT. V dropped 7 bases and J dropped 1 base, with 10 bases sitting between them. Amplification targeted TCR beta CDR3 regions from RNA transcripts. First-round RT-PCR targeting the TCR CDR3 was performed with the HTBI primer set. TCRdb fed the multiplex PCR reads into MiXCR, producing one record per CDR3 protein. Found here are 640,000 or so distinct CDR3 sequences, roughly 15% of them singletons; the top ten hold about 4.5%.

The specimen was blood. V and J are TRBV6-2 or TRBV6-3 and TRBJ1-1; no firm D call. The TCR sequence derives from a woman aged 35 to 49 with Graves' ophthalmopathy. In DNA form, the CDR3 reads TGTGCCAGCAATCACCTCCGGAACACTGAAGCTTTCTTT. Translating it yields CASNHLRNTEAFF.